The 13 T cell receptor beta chains reported below all come from one sample, sequenced in a study of blood T cells in healthy people across ages. A J-beta primer mix and a sample-barcoded 5' primer were used in a second PCR of about 6 to 12 cycles. TCRdb fed the 5' RACE reads into MiXCR, producing one record per CDR3 protein. The data show about 970,000 distinct CDR3 sequences, with just over 50% seen just once and around 21% held by the top ten. The sample consisted of blood. These receptors came from a woman in her sixties or seventies in good health.

The rearrangement links TRBV5-1 to TRBJ1-1; D may be TRBD1 (5 bases). Trimming removed 3 bases at V and 9 bases at J, with 21 bases between. Germline values: CDR1 SGHRS, CDR2 YFSETQ. The CDR3 runs 15 residues. This chain's CDR3 is CASSSGFRTGRKAFF. The CDR3 DNA follows: TGCGCCAGCAGCTCCGGCTTTCGGACGGGACGGAAAGCTTTCTTT. Filled out from reference TRBV5-1 and TRBJ1-1, the complete variable domain reads KAGVTQTPRYLIKTRGQQVTLSCSPISGHRSVSWYQQTPGQGLQFLFEYFSETQRNKGNFPGRFSGRQFSNSRSEMNVSTLELGDSALYLCASSSGFRTGRKAFFGQGTRLTVV.

The chain is built from TRBV27 and TRBJ2-3; the match to TRBD1 covers 9 bases. Trimming cost V 4 bases and J 4 bases; bases outside gene matches: 3. The CDR3 is made up of 14 amino acids. Germline V gene data show CDR1 as MNHEY and CDR2 as SMNVEV (reference sequence). This CDR3 reads CASSWDRAADTQYF. The CDR3 bases are TGTGCCAGCAGTTGGGACAGGGCTGCAGATACGCAGTATTTT.

This chain links TRBV29-1 with TRBJ1-1; no clear D. The CDR3 has 10 amino acids. Germline CDR1 is SQVTM and CDR2 is ANQGSEA. V shed 8 bases and J shed 2 bases, with 6 bases lying between them. The CDR3 DNA reads as TGCAGCTCGGGCAACACTGAAGCTTTCTTT. Translation gives CSSGNTEAFF.

This chain's CDR3 is CAISESTTSVAGTQYF. The CDR3 bases are TGTGCCATCAGTGAGTCGACGACTAGCGTCGCAGGTACGCAGTATTTT. The chain couples TRBV10-3 to TRBJ2-3, with 8 bases that match TRBD2. Losses at the gene ends were 0 bases for V and 8 bases for J; bases not matched to a gene: 10. The CDR3 length is 16 residues. Germline V gene sequence: CDR1 ENHRY, CDR2 SYGVKD.

The J gene is TRBJ2-5, the V gene TRBV12-3 or TRBV12-4, with TRBD1 matching 9 bases. TRBJ2-7 matches the DNA end more closely, so the J call is doubtful. CDR3 length equals 14 residues. The CDR3: CASSSWTGAHEQYF. The CDR3 DNA sequence: TGTGCCAGCAGTTCCTGGACAGGGGCCCACGAGCAGTACTTC.

A few counts support this clonotype. The chain has TRBV18 and TRBJ1-2, with D possibly matching TRBD1 (5 bases). This CDR3 comprises 16 residues. Germline CDR1 KGHSH, CDR2 LQKENI. The V end lost 3 bases, the J end lost 4 bases, and 18 bases lay between the germline ends. CDR3 DNA sequence: TGTGCCAGCTCACCGGACAACGGCTTCGTAGGCTATGGCTACACCTTC. It is translated as CASSPDNGFVGYGYTF.

There are a few counts of this clonotype. The chain has TRBV12-3 or TRBV12-4 and TRBJ1-5, with 10 positions matching TRBD1. The V and J ends lost 3 bases and 9 bases, in that order; junction bases with no gene match: 8. This CDR3 has 15 residues. The CDR3 loop reads CASSLGTGVSMPQHF. CDR3 nucleotide sequence: TGTGCCAGCAGTTTGGGGACAGGGGTTTCCATGCCCCAGCATTTT.

The rearrangement joins TRBV6-5 to TRBJ2-6, with D possibly TRBD2 on 5 matching bases. The germline gives CDR1 MNHEY, CDR2 SVGAGI. V was trimmed by 6 bases and J by 0 bases, leaving 12 bases between them. This CDR3 contains 16 residues. CDR3 protein: CASRATLGSGANVLTF. The DNA for the CDR3 is TGTGCCAGCAGGGCAACACTAGGCTCTGGGGCCAACGTCCTGACTTTC.

The rearrangement links TRBV7-6 to TRBJ2-7; D gene unclear. V was shortened by 5 bases and J by 2 bases, with 10 bases between the two germline ends. CDR1 SGHVS and CDR2 FNYEAQ come from the germline V gene. The CDR3 has 13 residues. The CDR3 region is CASSVPPAYEQYF. CDR3 bases: TGTGCCAGCAGCGTGCCCCCGGCCTACGAGCAGTACTTC.

This clonotype appeared a few times. V gene TRBV7-3 combines with J gene TRBJ2-3; 7 bases match TRBD2. Germline V gene lookup returns CDR1 SGHTA and CDR2 FQGTGA. V was pared by 2 bases and J by 3 bases, with 5 bases of the junction left unmatched. There are 15 residues in the CDR3. CDR3 nucleotide sequence: TGTGCCAGCAGCTTACTCGGGGGAGGGACAGATACGCAGTATTTT. Its translation: CASSLLGGGTDTQYF.

The CDR3 sequence is CSATLRLHNEQFF. The CDR3 DNA follows: TGCAGTGCTACGCTCAGGCTTCACAATGAGCAGTTCTTC. The chain recombines TRBV20-1 with TRBJ2-1; D is undetermined. Germline V gene sequence: CDR1 DFQATT, CDR2 SNEGSKA (reference sequence). The CDR3 is 13 amino acids. V lost 4 bases and J 5 bases, leaving 12 bases between the germline ends.

CDR3: CASSVEHTVDTQYF. As DNA, the CDR3 is TGCGCCAGCAGCGTGGAACATACGGTGGATACGCAGTATTTT. This chain uses TRBV5-1 with TRBJ2-3; no reliable D call. The V end lost 4 bases, the J end lost 6 bases, and 15 bases lay between the germline ends. CDR1 and CDR2 from the germline V gene are SGHRS and YFSETQ. The CDR3 length is 14 residues.

The V call is TRBV2, the J call TRBJ2-5; no reliable D call. The DNA end favors TRBJ2-7, so the J call may be wrong. CDR1 is SNHLY, CDR2 FYNNEI, per germline. This CDR3 region has 12 residues. CDR3 DNA: TGTGCCAGCTCGGTTTCGACCGGCGAGCAGTACTTC. It yields the protein CASSVSTGEQYF.